This TCR beta chain was obtained from a study of vaccination and CD4 T cells after COVID-19. This CDR3 is 12 amino acids long. Germline V gene data show CDR1 as DFQATT and CDR2 as SNEGSKA (reference sequence). Sequenced with the Oncomine TCR Beta short-read assay was DNA taken from cultured CD4+ T cells. Each CDR3 protein gets one entry after TCRdb re-called the PCR reads with MiXCR. The data contain 15,000 to 20,000 distinct CDR3 sequences, 45% to 70% of them seen just once; the ten biggest clones take up over 9%. Concerning this clonotype: Its antigen is as yet unknown. The junction departs from the called germline gene at one end, perhaps through a read error.

Described treatment: roughly nine-day PBMC culture with coronavirus spike peptide pools or control peptides (ViraFEST assay). The sequence came from a human donor who had recovered from COVID-19. The rearrangement uses TRBV20-1 and TRBJ1-2, with D perhaps TRBD1 (5 bases). The source material was CD4+ T cells from blood, cultured in vitro. The DNA of the CDR3 is TGCAGTGCTACCACTTCAGACAGCGAGGCTGACTTC. It codes for CSATTSDSEADF.